This TCR beta chain is from a study of T cell responses to AZD1222 COVID-19 vaccine. Study-wide results and caveats: Two AZD1222 doses significantly raised spike-specific TCR breadth and depth over controls. Seropositive at baseline were only 5 to 7 AZD1222 recipients.

Of note for this clone: Its antigen is undetermined.

Losses at the gene ends were 4 bases for V and 6 bases for J; bases not matched to a gene: 8. CDR3 length equals 16 residues. Germline CDR1 reads KGHSH; CDR2 reads LQKENI. Sequencing used immunoSEQ multiplex PCR; TCRdb keeps in-frame clones, though not all of them. The table records about 86,000 clones, 60% to 80% of them present only once. The sequencing used peripheral blood, collected on day 0 of AZD1222 vaccination. The V and J genes are TRBV18 and TRBJ2-2; 10 nucleotides align to TRBD1. This TCR was sampled from an adult in good health. The CDR3, as DNA: TGTGCCAGCTCACGAACCCGGGACAGGGGTTCCGGGGAGCTGTTTTTT. Translating gives CASSRTRDRGSGELFF.